The 16 T cell receptor beta chains in this list originate from one sample, sequenced in a study of kidney transplant recipient with SARS-CoV-2 infection. TCRdb independently ran MiXCR on the reads; one entry per CDR3 protein. The sample contains under 250,000 distinct CDR3 sequences, under 30% of which appear only once. Sequencing was performed on a blood sample, taken at baseline and between days 110 and 120 from a kidney transplant recipient. The source is a young adult male patient who had COVID-19 and was a kidney transplant recipient. The graft donor may have contributed some T cells.

The table lists this clonotype with many counts. The rearrangement joins TRBV3-1 to TRBJ1-1; no definite D call. Germline assignment: CDR1 LGHDT and CDR2 YNNKEL (reference sequence). The V gene lost 5 bases and the J gene lost 4 bases, with 23 bases spanning the gap. The CDR3 sequence is 17 residues long. The CDR3 region has the DNA TGTGCCAGCAGCTCAACCAATCCCATTTCAATTCGCACTGAAGCTTTCTTT. This codes for CASSSTNPISIRTEAFF.

A remark on this clonotype: Just one base apart from a much larger clone, this may be a read error. The chain combines TRBV20-1 with TRBJ2-7; 8 bases align to TRBD2. The trim removed 3 bases at V and 2 bases at J, leaving 3 bases unmatched. The CDR3 extends over 13 amino acids. From germline, CDR1 is DFQATT and CDR2 SNEGSKA (reference sequence). As DNA, the CDR3 is TGCAGTGCTAGTCGGCGGGAGGCCTACGAGCAGTACTTC. It yields the protein CSASRREAYEQYF.

This clonotype turned up a few times. A clone one base away is much larger, so this may be a read error. The rearrangement joins TRBV3-1 to TRBJ2-2; D is tentatively TRBD1 or TRBD2 (5 bases each). This CDR3 has 15 amino acids. Germline V lookup: CDR1 LGHDT, CDR2 YNNKEL (reference sequence). The CDR3 loop is CAGSRGDLEAGELFF. The CDR3 nucleotides are TGTGCCGGCAGCCGAGGGGACCTCGAGGCCGGGGAGCTGTTTTTT. Full variable domain (missing parts from reference TRBV3-1 and TRBJ2-2): DTAVSQTPKYLVTQMGNDKSIKCEQNLGHDTMYWYKQDSKKFLKIMFSYNNKELIINETVPNRFSPKSPDKAHLNLHINSLELGDSAVYFCAGSRGDLEAGELFFGEGSRLTVL.

As regards this clonotype: Since a much larger clone is just one base distant, this may be a read error. V usage is TRBV6-5 and J usage is TRBJ1-1; D is unresolved. V was trimmed by 0 bases and J by 11 bases, leaving 13 bases between them. The germline V gene has CDR1 MNHEY and CDR2 SVGAGI. The CDR3 contains 13 residues. In nucleotides, the CDR3 is TGTGCCAGCAGTTACTCTCGGATGCCGGGGGCTTTCTTT. Its protein product is CASSYSRMPGAFF.

This clonotype came up many times. The chain uses TRBV6-2 or TRBV6-3 and TRBJ2-3; a possible D gene is TRBD2 (5 bases). Germline V CDR1 and CDR2: MNHEY, SVGEGT. Trimming took off 0 bases at V and 1 base at J, with 8 bases between the two ends. This CDR3 is 15 amino acids long. The CDR3 DNA reads as TGTGCCAGCAGTTACTCGATGGAGGGCACAGATACGCAGTATTTT. It translates to CASSYSMEGTDTQYF.

The sample holds a few counts of this clonotype. A much larger clone differs by one base, so this may be a read error. The chain is built from TRBV28 and TRBJ1-5; D call uncertain. V dropped 11 bases and J dropped 7 bases, with 15 bases sitting between them. This CDR3 is built from 12 residues. Germline V CDR1 and CDR2: MDHEN, SYDVKM. CDR3 sequence (DNA): TGTGCCTGCGTATCTGAGCTGCAGCCCCAGCATTTT. Amino acids: CACVSELQPQHF.

This clonotype came up many times. The chain joins TRBV25-1 to TRBJ1-2, with unresolved D. The CDR3 is 17 residues long. V lost 5 bases, J lost 4 bases, and 23 bases lay in between. Germline V gene sequence: CDR1 MGHDK, CDR2 SYGVNS. The CDR3 region has the DNA TGTGCCAGCAGTCATTGGCAAGAACTGGGAAAGACCTATGGCTACACCTTC. It yields the protein CASSHWQELGKTYGYTF.

This clonotype was picked up a small number of times. This chain joins TRBV10-1 and TRBJ2-1; 8 bases line up with TRBD1. V gave up 2 bases and J gave up 5 bases; unmatched junction bases: 8. Looked up from germline, CDR1 is WNHNN and CDR2 is SYGVQD (reference sequence). This CDR3 region has 16 residues. CDR3 DNA: TGCGCCAGCAGTGAGGATACAGGGGGGCGTCACAATGAGCAGTTCTTC. It translates to CASSEDTGGRHNEQFF.

This clonotype has a count of ten or more. V usage is TRBV19 and J usage is TRBJ2-1; D is undetermined. The CDR3 is made up of 13 amino acids. V lost 5 bases and J 8 bases, leaving 13 bases between the germline ends. The germline V gene encodes CDR1 LNHDA and CDR2 SQIVND (reference sequence). Here the CDR3 DNA reads TGTGCCAGTAGTCTAGTGCCCCCGCATGAGCAGTTCTTC. This gives the protein CASSLVPPHEQFF.

Remarks on this clonotype: A much more abundant neighbour one base away suggests this may be a read error. V is TRBV5-1 and J is TRBJ2-5, with 10 bases matching TRBD2. Germline V gene sequence: CDR1 SGHRS, CDR2 YFSETQ. V lost 1 base and J lost 1; bases outside the gene matches: 10. CDR3 length: 18 residues. CDR3: CASSLRSGRAWSQETQYF. The CDR3 DNA follows: TGCGCCAGCAGCTTGAGGAGCGGGAGGGCCTGGAGCCAAGAGACCCAGTACTTC.

This clonotype was recorded at least ten times. The chain uses TRBV25-1 and TRBJ2-2, with D possibly being TRBD1 or TRBD2 (5 bases each). Between the trimmed V and J ends, which lost 5 bases and 6 bases, there was a span of 16 bases. The CDR3 is 15 amino acids. The germline gives CDR1 MGHDK, CDR2 SYGVNS. The CDR3 reads CASSPSSRGPGELFF. CDR3 bases: TGTGCCAGCAGTCCCTCCTCGAGGGGTCCCGGGGAGCTGTTTTTT.

This clonotype has a count of ten or more. The chain is built from TRBV23-1 and TRBJ1-2; D gene uncertain. TRBV23-1 is an ORF, with its function uncertain. The CDR3 spans 17 residues. V shed 5 bases and J shed 4 bases, with 23 bases lying between them. The CDR3 region is CASSGQKLRRKTYGYTF. The DNA of the CDR3 is TGCGCCAGCAGTGGCCAGAAGCTACGCAGAAAGACCTATGGCTACACCTTC.

This clonotype showed up many times. The chain employs TRBV7-9 and TRBJ1-2, with TRBD1 identical over 8 bases. V dropped 5 bases and J dropped 3; count of bases not matched to a gene: 2. Germline V gene lookup returns CDR1 SEHNR and CDR2 FQNEAQ (reference sequence). The CDR3 length is 13 residues. The CDR3, as DNA: TGTGCCAGCAGCCAGGGGGCTGACTATGGCTACACCTTC. The encoded protein is CASSQGADYGYTF.

DNA of the CDR3: TGTGCCAGCAGCTTAGATTCTAGCAGCCAAGAGACCCAGTACTTC. Protein sequence: CASSLDSSSQETQYF. The rearrangement links TRBV7-6 to TRBJ2-5; a possible D gene is TRBD2 (5 bases). This CDR3 is 15 amino acids long. Germline V CDR1 and CDR2: SGHVS, FNYEAQ. V was clipped by 1 base and J by 1 base, with 10 bases between them.

This clonotype was observed at least ten times. Written as DNA, the CDR3 is TGTGCCAGCTCACCCGGGCCCTCGGAGACCCAGTACTTC. It encodes CASSPGPSETQYF. This rearrangement joins TRBV18 to TRBJ2-5; D gene unclear. There are 13 residues in the CDR3. V was trimmed by 3 bases and J by 5 bases, leaving 10 bases between them. CDR1 KGHSH and CDR2 LQKENI come from the germline V gene.

About this clonotype: This may arise from a read error, as a much more abundant clone is one base away. V usage is TRBV3-1 and J usage is TRBJ2-5; D remains ambiguous. This CDR3 has 17 residues. Deletions cut 3 bases from V and 5 bases from J, with 22 bases between. The germline V gene has CDR1 LGHDT and CDR2 YNNKEL (reference sequence). The chain's CDR3 is CASSHGDPIYFSETQYF. For the CDR3, the DNA is TGTGCCAGCAGCCATGGGGATCCCATTTATTTCTCTGAGACCCAGTACTTC.